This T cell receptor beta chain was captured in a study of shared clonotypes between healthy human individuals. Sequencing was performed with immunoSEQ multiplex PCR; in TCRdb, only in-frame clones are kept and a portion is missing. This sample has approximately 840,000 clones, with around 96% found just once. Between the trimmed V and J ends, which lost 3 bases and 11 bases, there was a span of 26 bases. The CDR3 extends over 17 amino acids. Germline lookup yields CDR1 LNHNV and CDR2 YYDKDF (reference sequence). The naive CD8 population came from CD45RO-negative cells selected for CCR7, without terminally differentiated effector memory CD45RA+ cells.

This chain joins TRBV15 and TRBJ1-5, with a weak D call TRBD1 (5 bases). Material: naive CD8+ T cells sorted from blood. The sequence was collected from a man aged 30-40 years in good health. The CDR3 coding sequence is TGTGCCACCAGCAGTACTCGGAACACGGCCAAATGGGGGGCCCAGCATTTT. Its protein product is CATSSTRNTAKWGAQHF. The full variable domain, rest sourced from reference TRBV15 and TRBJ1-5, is DAMVIQNPRYQVTQFGKPVTLSCSQTLNHNVMYWYQQKSSQAPKLLFHYYDKDFNNEADTPDNFQSRRPNTSFCFLDIRSPGLGDTAMYLCATSSTRNTAKWGAQHFGDGTRLSIL.